This TCR beta chain came from a study of blood T cell repertoires in COVID-19. The overall study: Acute-phase and convalescent COVID-19 samples originated in the United States, Italy and Spain.

Participants, about 18 to 90 years old, spanned some 23 US areas. The data were produced by immunoSEQ multiplex PCR, yet TCRdb's version contains in-frame clones alone and is incomplete. The sample has 300,000 to 350,000 clones, over 75% seen once; the top ten hold about 2%. In its sample, this clone was seen once. Source material: PBMCs or T cells enriched from blood (not recorded which). This TCR was sampled from a man aged 25 to 45 who had recovered from COVID-19.

CDR3 sequence reads: CASSLERGGVRTGELFF. DNA for the CDR3: TGTGCCAGCAGCTTAGAGCGGGGGGGCGTCCGCACCGGGGAGCTGTTTTTT. The chain is built from TRBV11-3 and TRBJ2-2, with TRBD2 matching 9 bases. The CDR3 runs 17 residues. Germline CDR1 SGHNT, CDR2 YENEEA. Trimming removed 0 bases from V and 4 bases from J; junction bases left unmatched: 6.